The 23 T cell receptor beta chains presented below share a single source sample, sequenced in a study of cytomegalovirus exposure and HLA in healthy donors. This PCR relied on a set of 60 Vbeta primers and 13 Jbeta primers. Assay used: immunoSEQ multiplex PCR; TCRdb lists only in-frame clones, some missing. This table holds approximately 150,000 clones, about 69% found once. Sequencing was performed on PBMCs. All receptors come from a human donor in good health.

This chain links TRBV5-4 with TRBJ1-1; D is undetermined. V lost 4 bases, J lost 5 bases, and 12 bases lay in between. This CDR3 has 13 residues. The germline CDR1 and CDR2 sequences are SGHNT and YYREEE (reference sequence). The CDR3 DNA reads as TGTGCCAGCAGCCCCTTACCCGGGACTGAAGCTTTCTTT. As protein: CASSPLPGTEAFF.

The rearrangement uses TRBV28 and TRBJ2-7, with TRBD1 matching 8 bases. The CDR3 loop spans 13 amino acids. Germline V lookup: CDR1 MDHEN, CDR2 SYDVKM. V lost 7 bases to trimming and J lost 3 bases; unmatched junction nucleotides: 5. The CDR3 DNA is TGTGCCAGCAAGGACAGGGTGAACTACGAGCAGTACTTC. This codes for CASKDRVNYEQYF.

The V call is TRBV6-1, the J call TRBJ2-7; TRBD1 aligns across 7 bases. In germline, CDR1 is MNHNS, CDR2 SASEGT. This CDR3 comprises 14 residues. V lost 6 bases, J lost 4 bases, and 9 bases stayed unmatched. The CDR3 loop reads CASRDQGVPYEQYF. In DNA form, the CDR3 reads TGTGCCAGCAGGGACCAGGGGGTACCATACGAGCAGTACTTC.

In the case of this clone: This specimen includes other DNA sequences encoding the same CDR3. J is TRBJ1-5 and V is TRBV7-8; D uncertain. The CDR3 extends over 13 amino acids. The V end was cut by 1 base, the J end by 7 bases, with 8 bases between. The germline CDR1 and CDR2 sequences are SGHVS and FQNEAQ. CDR3 sequence: CASSLVPGQPQHF. DNA for the CDR3: TGTGCCAGCAGCTTAGTACCAGGACAGCCCCAGCATTTT.

The V gene is TRBV2, the J gene TRBJ2-6; D gene unclear. The CDR3 has 15 residues. Germline V gene lookup returns CDR1 SNHLY and CDR2 FYNNEI. V lost 6 bases, J lost 0 bases, and 9 bases lay in between. The DNA for the CDR3 is TGTGCCAGCAGAGCGACCCGCTCTGGGGCCAACGTCCTGACTTTC. Protein product: CASRATRSGANVLTF.

V gene TRBV30 combines with J gene TRBJ1-1; D call uncertain. V lost 0 bases, J lost 9 bases, and 14 bases lay in between. The germline CDR1 and CDR2 sequences are GTSNPN and SVGIG (reference sequence). This CDR3 is 13 amino acids long. The CDR3, as DNA: TGTGCCTGGAGTGTAGCCACTACCGGCCAAGCTTTCTTT. This encodes CAWSVATTGQAFF. Supplemented by reference TRBV30 and TRBJ1-1, the full variable domain reads SQTIHQWPATLVQPVGSPLSLECTVEGTSNPNLYWYRQAAGRGLQLLFYSVGIGQISSEVPQNLSASRPQDRQFILSSKKLLLSDSGFYLCAWSVATTGQAFFGQGTRLTVV.

This sequence joins TRBV30 and TRBJ1-5, with D possibly being TRBD1 (5 bases). The CDR3 spans 16 residues. V lost 3 bases to trimming and J lost 7 bases, with 22 bases between them. Per germline, CDR1 GTSNPN and CDR2 SVGIG (reference sequence). DNA of the CDR3: TGTGCCTGGAGCCCCAGCAGGGTGGATTCCTGGCAGCCCCAGCATTTT. Translating gives CAWSPSRVDSWQPQHF.

The chain uses TRBV5-3 and TRBJ1-2, with a weak D call TRBD1 (5 bases). TRBV5-3 is an open reading frame whose function is uncertain. The CDR3 has 13 amino acids. V was shortened by 3 bases and J by 8 bases, with 14 bases between the two germline ends. CDR3 in amino acids: CARSSEGARGYTF. CDR3 sequence (DNA): TGTGCCAGAAGCTCTGAAGGGGCTAGGGGCTACACCTTC.

J is TRBJ2-2 and V is TRBV19; the match to TRBD2 covers 10 bases. J gave up 4 bases and V 4 bases, and 0 bases lay outside the gene matches. The CDR3 loop spans 14 amino acids. Germline CDR1 is LNHDA and CDR2 is SQIVND (reference sequence). Here the CDR3 reads CASSTSGGTGELFF. The CDR3 DNA sequence: TGTGCCAGTAGTACTAGCGGGGGCACCGGGGAGCTGTTTTTT.

The gene calls are TRBV27 and TRBJ2-5, with 9 bases fitting TRBD1. The J call could be wrong; TRBJ2-7 is a better fit for the DNA end. The CDR3 spans 15 residues. The germline gives CDR1 MNHEY, CDR2 SMNVEV (reference sequence). The CDR3 nucleotides read TGTGCCAGCCATCCCCTGGGACAGGGTATCTACGAGCAGTACTTC. Translated, it gives CASHPLGQGIYEQYF.

This clone has just one count. This rearrangement joins TRBV15 to TRBJ1-6; D remains unclear. The CDR3 consists of 16 residues. Germline lookup yields CDR1 LNHNV and CDR2 YYDKDF (reference sequence). The ends were cut back, 0 bases at V and 7 bases at J, with 13 bases in the middle. The CDR3 DNA follows: TGTGCCACCAGCAGAGATTCGGGGATATCCAATTCACCCCTCCACTTT. It yields the protein CATSRDSGISNSPLHF.

The chain has TRBV6-1 and TRBJ2-7, with a weak D call TRBD1 (5 bases). From germline, CDR1 is MNHNS and CDR2 SASEGT. The V end was cut by 7 bases, the J end by 5 bases, with 12 bases between. This CDR3 is 12 amino acids long. In DNA, the CDR3 is TGTGCCAGCACCAGGGCGCCCCACGAGCAGTACTTC. Its protein is CASTRAPHEQYF.

This sequence joins TRBV18 and TRBJ1-5, with 7 bases matching TRBD1. Germline lookup yields CDR1 KGHSH and CDR2 LQKENI. The CDR3 consists of 14 residues. J lost 3 bases, V lost 3 bases, and 2 bases had no gene match. As DNA, the CDR3 is TGTGCCAGCTCACCGGGACAGCTCAATCAGCCCCAGCATTTT. This sequence encodes CASSPGQLNQPQHF.

The chain joins TRBV5-1 to TRBJ1-1; 7 bases line up with TRBD1. With 1 base clipped from V and 1 base from J, the junction kept 1 base outside the gene matches. Germline CDR1 SGHRS, CDR2 YFSETQ. The CDR3 consists of 14 residues. In DNA, the CDR3 is TGCGCCAGCAGCTTGACAGGGGCGAACACTGAAGCTTTCTTT. Amino acids: CASSLTGANTEAFF.

The rearrangement joins TRBV10-1 to TRBJ2-1; tentative D call: TRBD1 (6 bases). This CDR3 is 15 amino acids long. Trimming took 2 bases from V and 7 from J, leaving 15 bases between them. Germline V lookup: CDR1 WNHNN, CDR2 SYGVQD (reference sequence). This CDR3 reads CASSEGQGSSNEQFF. The CDR3 DNA reads TGCGCCAGCAGTGAGGGCCAGGGGTCATCGAATGAGCAGTTCTTC.

As DNA, the CDR3 is TGCGCCAGCAGCGGGGCTAGCGGGCCTTCCTACGAGCAGTACTTC. Protein: CASSGASGPSYEQYF. This chain uses TRBV4-3 with TRBJ2-7; 8 nucleotides line up with TRBD2. J was trimmed by 1 base and V by 5 bases; bases with no gene match: 7. This CDR3 has 15 residues. CDR1 LGHNA and CDR2 YSLEER come from the germline V gene.

The chain has TRBV30 and TRBJ1-2; the D is unclear. The CDR3 consists of 13 residues. Germline V CDR1 and CDR2: GTSNPN, SVGIG (reference sequence). V was shortened by 2 bases and J by 2 bases, with 9 bases between the two germline ends. The CDR3 nucleotides are TGTGCCTGGAGTTTGTTGGAGAACTATGGCTACACCTTC. Protein: CAWSLLENYGYTF.

CDR3 bases: TGTGCTAGTGTCCCGGGGTCGTATCGCTATAATTCACCCCTCCACTTT. Translating gives CASVPGSYRYNSPLHF. This chain joins TRBV12-5 and TRBJ1-6; D is unclear. CDR1 and CDR2 (germline): LGHNT, FRNRAP. Trimming took off 7 bases at V and 3 bases at J, with 16 bases between the two ends. This CDR3 comprises 16 residues.

V and J are TRBV6-5 and TRBJ2-7; D gene unclear. The CDR3 is made up of 14 amino acids. Germline assignment: CDR1 MNHEY and CDR2 SVGAGI. The V and J ends lost 0 bases and 4 bases respectively, with 10 bases between them. In DNA form, the CDR3 reads TGTGCCAGCAGTTACTCGATCCCTCGGTACGAGCAGTACTTC. It yields the protein CASSYSIPRYEQYF.

The V and J genes are TRBV6-6 and TRBJ2-2, with TRBD1 identical over 7 bases. Per the germline V gene, CDR1 is MNHNY and CDR2 is SVGAGI (reference sequence). The CDR3 has 16 residues. V trimming: 5 bases; J trimming: 1 base; junction bases outside the gene matches: 7. The CDR3 loop is CASSLPTGLNTGELFF. The CDR3 DNA is TGTGCCAGCAGTCTACCGACAGGGTTGAACACCGGGGAGCTGTTTTTT.

This clone came up a few times. The genes are TRBV2 and TRBJ2-7; D call uncertain. The CDR3 has 13 amino acids. Between the trimmed V and J ends, which lost 4 bases and 6 bases, there was a span of 13 bases. The germline gives CDR1 SNHLY, CDR2 FYNNEI. CDR3 DNA: TGTGCCAGCAGTGTAAGTCAGCTAGGCGAGCAGTACTTC. It codes for CASSVSQLGEQYF.

V usage is TRBV19 and J usage is TRBJ1-5, with D unresolved. V gave up 5 bases and J gave up 3 bases, with 11 bases separating them. The CDR3 extends over 14 amino acids. Germline V gives CDR1 LNHDA, CDR2 SQIVND (reference sequence). CDR3 region: CASSDFSLNQPQHF. Written as DNA, the CDR3 is TGTGCCAGTAGTGATTTCAGTCTCAATCAGCCCCAGCATTTT.

The chain combines TRBV7-2 with TRBJ2-1; weak D call: TRBD2 (6 bases). With 0 bases removed from V and 7 bases from J, the gap between germline ends came to 10 bases. CDR1 is SGHTA and CDR2 is FQGNSA in the germline V gene. CDR3 length: 14 amino acids. CDR3 amino acids: CASSLAVAVNEQFF. CDR3 sequence (DNA): TGTGCCAGCAGCTTAGCTGTAGCGGTAAATGAGCAGTTCTTC.